Listed below are T cell receptor beta chains from one sample, sequenced in a study of memory CD4+ T cells and cytomegalovirus serostatus. Profiled with immunoSEQ multiplex PCR; TCRdb holds only in-frame clones, not every one. There are about 67,000 clones in the sample; 70% to 80% occur only once, and 4% to 5% lies in the top ten. Sequenced: memory CD4+ T cells from blood. These receptors were taken from an adult in good health and CMV-seropositive. Both conserved end residues are part of each CDR3. The order of the fields is J gene, D gene, clone size, V gene, CDR3 protein, CDR3 DNA. A D gene is named only where the DNA matches it firmly. The size of a clone is reported for some rows only, either as once, few or many, or as a class for expanded clones.

j_gene: TRBJ1-1; d_gene: TRBD1; abundance: once; v_gene: TRBV7-6; CDR3aa: CPGQGGTEAFF; CDR3nt: TGTCCCGGACAGGGAGGCACTGAAGCTTTCTTT
j_gene: TRBJ2-7; d_gene: TRBD2; abundance: .; v_gene: TRBV4-1; CDR3aa: CASSHGTSGRLYEQYF; CDR3nt: TGCGCCAGCAGCCACGGGACTAGCGGGAGACTGTACGAGCAGTACTTC
j_gene: TRBJ1-1; d_gene: .; abundance: once; v_gene: TRBV7-9; CDR3aa: CASRAEAGSALEAFF; CDR3nt: TGTGCCAGCAGGGCGGAGGCAGGTTCCGCCCTTGAAGCTTTCTTT
j_gene: TRBJ1-5; d_gene: TRBD1; abundance: .; v_gene: TRBV6-5; CDR3aa: CASRGTGGSNQPQHF; CDR3nt: TGTGCCAGCAGGGGGACAGGGGGTAGCAATCAGCCCCAGCATTTT
j_gene: TRBJ1-4; d_gene: .; abundance: .; v_gene: TRBV5-6; CDR3aa: CASSRGVRGADEKLFF; CDR3nt: TGTGCCAGCAGCCGAGGAGTAAGGGGCGCGGATGAAAAACTGTTTTTT
j_gene: TRBJ2-1; d_gene: TRBD2; abundance: .; v_gene: TRBV4-3; CDR3aa: CASSQASGTSGRGNEQFF; CDR3nt: TGCGCCAGCAGCCAGGCCTCCGGGACTAGCGGGAGAGGAAATGAGCAGTTCTTC
j_gene: TRBJ1-2; d_gene: .; abundance: .; v_gene: TRBV29-1; CDR3aa: CSVEWTPYGYTF; CDR3nt: TGCAGCGTTGAGTGGACACCCTATGGCTACACCTTC
j_gene: TRBJ2-1; d_gene: TRBD2; abundance: .; v_gene: TRBV11-2; CDR3aa: CACRRLAGASYNEQFF; CDR3nt: TGTGCCTGTAGACGATTAGCGGGGGCCTCCTACAATGAGCAGTTCTTC
j_gene: TRBJ2-3; d_gene: .; abundance: .; v_gene: TRBV5-5; CDR3aa: CASFTSTSTDTQYF; CDR3nt: TGTGCCAGTTTTACTAGCACGAGCACAGATACGCAGTATTTT
j_gene: TRBJ2-7; d_gene: .; abundance: .; v_gene: TRBV6-5; CDR3aa: CASSSGQLSYEQYF; CDR3nt: TGTGCCAGCAGTTCCGGGCAGCTTTCCTACGAGCAGTACTTC
j_gene: TRBJ1-4; d_gene: TRBD1; abundance: .; v_gene: TRBV2; CDR3aa: CASTRDREEKLFF; CDR3nt: TGTGCCAGCACCCGGGACAGGGAAGAAAAACTGTTTTTT
j_gene: TRBJ1-2; d_gene: .; abundance: few; v_gene: TRBV13; CDR3aa: CASSYRGLDGYTF; CDR3nt: TGTGCCAGCAGCTATCGGGGGTTAGATGGCTACACCTTC
j_gene: TRBJ2-7; d_gene: .; abundance: .; v_gene: TRBV29-1; CDR3aa: CSVDRGGGEQYF; CDR3nt: TGCAGCGTTGACAGGGGTGGTGGCGAGCAGTACTTC
j_gene: TRBJ2-7; d_gene: .; abundance: .; v_gene: TRBV4-2; CDR3aa: CASSQDVGGEQYF; CDR3nt: TGTGCCAGCAGCCAAGACGTAGGAGGCGAGCAGTACTTC
j_gene: TRBJ2-7; d_gene: .; abundance: .; v_gene: TRBV6-1; CDR3aa: CATIPRGSYEQYF; CDR3nt: TGTGCCACCATCCCCCGGGGATCCTACGAGCAGTACTTC
j_gene: TRBJ1-1; d_gene: .; abundance: few; v_gene: TRBV2; CDR3aa: CASRPDSDEAFF; CDR3nt: TGTGCCAGCAGACCCGACAGCGACGAAGCTTTCTTT
j_gene: TRBJ1-1; d_gene: .; abundance: .; v_gene: TRBV4-1; CDR3aa: CASSPNPGVGTEAFF; CDR3nt: TGCGCCAGCAGCCCGAATCCGGGGGTGGGCACTGAAGCTTTCTTT
j_gene: TRBJ1-5; d_gene: .; abundance: .; v_gene: TRBV7-2; CDR3aa: CASSPRSGNSNQPQHF; CDR3nt: TGTGCCAGCAGCCCACGTTCCGGGAATAGCAATCAGCCCCAGCATTTT
j_gene: TRBJ1-1; d_gene: .; abundance: .; v_gene: TRBV6-1; CDR3aa: CASTLGTGDTEAFF; CDR3nt: TGTGCCAGCACCCTGGGGACTGGGGACACTGAAGCTTTCTTT